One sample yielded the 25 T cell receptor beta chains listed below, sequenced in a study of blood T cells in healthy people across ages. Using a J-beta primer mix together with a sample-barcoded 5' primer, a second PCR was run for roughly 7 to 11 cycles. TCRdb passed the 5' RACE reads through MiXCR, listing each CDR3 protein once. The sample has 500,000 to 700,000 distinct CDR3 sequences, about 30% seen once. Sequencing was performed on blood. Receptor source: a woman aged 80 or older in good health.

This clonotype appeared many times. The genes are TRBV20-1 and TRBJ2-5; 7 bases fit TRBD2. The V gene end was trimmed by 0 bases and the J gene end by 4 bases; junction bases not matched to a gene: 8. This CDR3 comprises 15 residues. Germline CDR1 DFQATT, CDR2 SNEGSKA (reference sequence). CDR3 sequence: CSARDQITSVETQYF. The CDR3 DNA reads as TGCAGTGCTAGAGATCAAATTACTAGCGTAGAGACCCAGTACTTC.

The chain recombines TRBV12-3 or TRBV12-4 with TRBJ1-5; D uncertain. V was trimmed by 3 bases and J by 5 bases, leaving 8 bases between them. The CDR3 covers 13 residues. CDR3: CASSFSDDQPQHF. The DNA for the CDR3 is TGTGCCAGCAGTTTTTCGGATGATCAGCCCCAGCATTTT.

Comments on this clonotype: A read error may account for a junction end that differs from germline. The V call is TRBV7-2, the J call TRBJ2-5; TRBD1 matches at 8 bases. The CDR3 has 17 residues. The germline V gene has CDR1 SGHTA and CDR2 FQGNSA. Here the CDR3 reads CAGSPVLRGPPGETQYF. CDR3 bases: TGTGCCGGCAGCCCTGTACTCAGGGGGCCCCCGGGAGAGACCCAGTACTTC.

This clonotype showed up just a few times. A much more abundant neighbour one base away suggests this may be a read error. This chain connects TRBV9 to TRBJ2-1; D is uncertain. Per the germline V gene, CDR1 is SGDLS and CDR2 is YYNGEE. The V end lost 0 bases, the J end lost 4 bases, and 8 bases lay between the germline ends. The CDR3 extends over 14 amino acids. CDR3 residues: CASSVGAHYNEQFF. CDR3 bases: TGTGCCAGCAGCGTAGGGGCACATTACAATGAGCAGTTCTTC.

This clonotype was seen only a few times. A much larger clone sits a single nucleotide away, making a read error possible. CDR3 nucleotides: TGTGCCAGCAGCATAGGTCTATTCAATGAGCAGTACTTC. Translated, it gives CASSIGLFNEQYF. The V gene is TRBV7-3, the J gene TRBJ2-5; D call uncertain. This CDR3 is 13 amino acids long. Deletions cut 5 bases from V and 11 bases from J, with 18 bases between. From germline, CDR1 is SGHTA and CDR2 FQGTGA.

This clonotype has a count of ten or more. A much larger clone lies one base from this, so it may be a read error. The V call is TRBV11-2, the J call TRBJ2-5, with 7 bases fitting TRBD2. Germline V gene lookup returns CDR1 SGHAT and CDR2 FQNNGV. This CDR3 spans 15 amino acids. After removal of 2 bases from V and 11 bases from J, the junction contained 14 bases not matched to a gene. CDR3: CASSLREDVYNEQYF. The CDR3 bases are TGTGCCAGCAGCTTACGGGAGGACGTTTACAATGAGCAGTACTTC.

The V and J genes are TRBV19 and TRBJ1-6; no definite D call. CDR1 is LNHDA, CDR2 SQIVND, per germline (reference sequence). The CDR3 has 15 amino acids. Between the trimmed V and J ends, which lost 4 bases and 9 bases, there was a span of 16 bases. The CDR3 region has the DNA TGTGCCAGTAGTAGGGCCGGTCCGCGGCTTTCACCCCTCCACTTT. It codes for CASSRAGPRLSPLHF.

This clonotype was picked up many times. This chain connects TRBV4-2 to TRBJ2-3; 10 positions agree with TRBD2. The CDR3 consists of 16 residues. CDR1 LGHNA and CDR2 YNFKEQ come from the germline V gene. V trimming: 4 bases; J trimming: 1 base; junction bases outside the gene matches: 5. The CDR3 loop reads CASSPYGTSGTDTQYF. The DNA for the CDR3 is TGTGCCAGCAGCCCGTACGGGACTAGCGGCACAGATACGCAGTATTTT.

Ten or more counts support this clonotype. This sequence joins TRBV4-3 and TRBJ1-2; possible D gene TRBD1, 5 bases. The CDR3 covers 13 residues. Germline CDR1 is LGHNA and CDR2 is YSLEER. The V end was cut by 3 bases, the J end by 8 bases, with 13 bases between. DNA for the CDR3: TGCGCCAGCAGCCATAACAGCCAGGGAGGCTACACCTTC. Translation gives CASSHNSQGGYTF.

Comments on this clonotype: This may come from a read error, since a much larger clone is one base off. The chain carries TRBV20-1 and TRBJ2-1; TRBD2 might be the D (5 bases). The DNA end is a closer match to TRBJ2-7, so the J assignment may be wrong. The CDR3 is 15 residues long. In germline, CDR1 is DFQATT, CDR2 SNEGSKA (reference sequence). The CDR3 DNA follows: TGCAGTGCTACCCAAGGACTCTTCTCCTACAATGAGCAGTACTTC. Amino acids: CSATQGLFSYNEQYF.

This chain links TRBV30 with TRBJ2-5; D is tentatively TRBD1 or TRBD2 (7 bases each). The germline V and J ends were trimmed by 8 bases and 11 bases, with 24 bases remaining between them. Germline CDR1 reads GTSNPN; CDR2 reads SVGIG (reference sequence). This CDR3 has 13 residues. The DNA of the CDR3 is TGTGCCGGGTCAGGGGGGGGTTACAATGAGCAGTACTTC. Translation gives CAGSGGGYNEQYF.

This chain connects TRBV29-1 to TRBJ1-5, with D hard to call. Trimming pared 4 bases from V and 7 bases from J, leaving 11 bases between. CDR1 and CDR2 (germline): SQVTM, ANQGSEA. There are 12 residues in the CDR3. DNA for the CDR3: TGCAGCGTTGGGCCCCCCGGCCAGCCCCAGCATTTT. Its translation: CSVGPPGQPQHF.

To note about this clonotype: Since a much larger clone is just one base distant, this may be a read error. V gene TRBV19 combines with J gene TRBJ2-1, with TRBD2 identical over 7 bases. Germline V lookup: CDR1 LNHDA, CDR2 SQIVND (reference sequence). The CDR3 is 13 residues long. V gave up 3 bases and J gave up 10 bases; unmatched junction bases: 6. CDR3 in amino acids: CASSIKRDYEQFF. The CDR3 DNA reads TGTGCCAGTAGTATCAAAAGGGACTACGAGCAGTTCTTC.

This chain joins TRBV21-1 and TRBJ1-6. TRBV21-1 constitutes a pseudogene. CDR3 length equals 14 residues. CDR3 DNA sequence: TGTGCCAGCAGCAAAGAGAAACCCAATTCACCCCTCCACTTT. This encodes CASSKEKPNSPLHF.

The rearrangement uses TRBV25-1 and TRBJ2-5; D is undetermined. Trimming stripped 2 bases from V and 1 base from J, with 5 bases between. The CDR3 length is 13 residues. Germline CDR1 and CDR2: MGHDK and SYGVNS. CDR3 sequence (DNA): TGTGCCAGCAGTGAACTTACCCAAGAGACCCAGTACTTC. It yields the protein CASSELTQETQYF.

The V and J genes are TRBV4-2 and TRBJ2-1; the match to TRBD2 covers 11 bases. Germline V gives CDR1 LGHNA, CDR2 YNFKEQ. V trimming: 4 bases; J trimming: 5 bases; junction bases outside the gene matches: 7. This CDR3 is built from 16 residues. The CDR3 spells CASSRRLAGGNNEQFF. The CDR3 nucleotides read TGTGCCAGCAGCCGGAGGCTAGCGGGGGGAAACAATGAGCAGTTCTTC.

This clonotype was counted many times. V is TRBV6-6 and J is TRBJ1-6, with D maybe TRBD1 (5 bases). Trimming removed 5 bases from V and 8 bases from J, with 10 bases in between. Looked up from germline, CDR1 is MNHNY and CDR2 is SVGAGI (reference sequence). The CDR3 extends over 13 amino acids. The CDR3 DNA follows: TGTGCCAGCAGTCTCCAGGGTTATTCACCCCTCCACTTT. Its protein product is CASSLQGYSPLHF.

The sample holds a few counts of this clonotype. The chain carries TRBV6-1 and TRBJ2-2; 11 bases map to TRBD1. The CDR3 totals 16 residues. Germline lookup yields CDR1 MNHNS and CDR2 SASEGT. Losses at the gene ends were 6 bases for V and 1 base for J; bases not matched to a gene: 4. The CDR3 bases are TGTGCCAGCAGGGGACAGGGGGTTTGGAACACCGGGGAGCTGTTTTTT. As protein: CASRGQGVWNTGELFF.

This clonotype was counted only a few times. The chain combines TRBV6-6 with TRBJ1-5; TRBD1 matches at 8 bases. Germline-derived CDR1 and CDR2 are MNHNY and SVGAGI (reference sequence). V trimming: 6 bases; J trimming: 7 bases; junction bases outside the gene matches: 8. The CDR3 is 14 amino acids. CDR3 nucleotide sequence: TGTGCCAGCAGCCCCGGACAGGGTCGCCAGCCCCAGCATTTT. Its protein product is CASSPGQGRQPQHF.

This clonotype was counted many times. CDR3 DNA sequence: TGCAGTGCTGCCCTGGGACAGCTCCCAGATACGCAGTATTTT. Translating it yields CSAALGQLPDTQYF. The V gene is TRBV20-1, the J gene TRBJ2-3; 7 bases are shared with TRBD1. The CDR3 has 14 amino acids. With V trimmed by 5 bases and J by 4 bases, 9 bases remained unmatched. CDR1 is DFQATT, CDR2 SNEGSKA, per germline (reference sequence).

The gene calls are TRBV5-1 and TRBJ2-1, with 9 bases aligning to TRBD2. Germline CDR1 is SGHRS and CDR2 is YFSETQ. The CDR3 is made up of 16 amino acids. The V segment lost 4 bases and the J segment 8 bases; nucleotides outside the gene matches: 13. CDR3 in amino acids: CASSARGASGDYEQFF. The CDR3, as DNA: TGCGCCAGCAGCGCGCGCGGGGCTAGCGGGGACTATGAGCAGTTCTTC. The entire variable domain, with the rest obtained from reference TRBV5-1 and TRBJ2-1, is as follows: KAGVTQTPRYLIKTRGQQVTLSCSPISGHRSVSWYQQTPGQGLQFLFEYFSETQRNKGNFPGRFSGRQFSNSRSEMNVSTLELGDSALYLCASSARGASGDYEQFFGPGTRLTVL.

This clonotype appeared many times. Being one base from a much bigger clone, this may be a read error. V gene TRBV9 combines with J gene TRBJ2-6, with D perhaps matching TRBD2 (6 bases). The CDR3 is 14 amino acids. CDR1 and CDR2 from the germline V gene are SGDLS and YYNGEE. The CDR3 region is CASGGSSGANVRTF. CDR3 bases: TGTGCCAGCGGGGGGAGCTCTGGGGCCAACGTCCGGACTTTC.

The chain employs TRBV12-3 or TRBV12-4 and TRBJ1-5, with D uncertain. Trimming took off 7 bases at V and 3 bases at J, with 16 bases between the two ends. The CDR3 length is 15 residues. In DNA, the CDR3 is TGTGCCAGCACCACCGGGTCAATACTCAATCAGCCCCAGCATTTT. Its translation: CASTTGSILNQPQHF.

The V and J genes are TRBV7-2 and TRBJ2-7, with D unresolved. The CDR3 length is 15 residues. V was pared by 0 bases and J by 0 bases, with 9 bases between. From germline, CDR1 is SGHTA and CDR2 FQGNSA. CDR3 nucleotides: TGTGCCAGCAGCTTAGCGGACGCACCCTCCTACGAGCAGTACTTC. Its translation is CASSLADAPSYEQYF.

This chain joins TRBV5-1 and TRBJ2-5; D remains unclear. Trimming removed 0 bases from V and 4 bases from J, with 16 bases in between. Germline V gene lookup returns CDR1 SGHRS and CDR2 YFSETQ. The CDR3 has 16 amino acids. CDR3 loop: CASSLGGLGMRETQYF. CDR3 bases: TGCGCCAGCAGCTTGGGTGGGTTAGGGATGAGAGAGACCCAGTACTTC.